The TCR beta chain described here comes from a study of OX40 agonist ivuxolimab in advanced cancers. Overall study results and limits: Also present in some nonresponders was a low level of normalized T-cell clonal expansion. By week 6 at 0.1 to 3.0 mg/kg, blood CD4+ and CD8+ T cells had expanded clonally.

In regard to this clone: Its antigen is not identified.

Generated by immunoSEQ multiplex PCR, the TCRdb table keeps only in-frame clones and is missing some. The sample lists 50,000 to 65,000 clones, approximately 87% occurring once. Anyone with autoimmune disease history or systemic immunosuppression was excluded. CDR1 SGHNT and CDR2 YYREEE come from the germline V gene (reference sequence). The J segment lost 7 bases and the V segment lost 5 bases, leaving 6 bases of the junction unmatched. This CDR3 comprises 14 residues. The rearrangement uses TRBV5-4 and TRBJ1-6; 7 bases match TRBD1. This material consisted of CD4+ or CD8+ T cells sorted from blood, taken in a trial of the OX40 agonist ivuxolimab. The sequence derives from an adult with an advanced solid tumor such as melanoma, head and neck, liver or kidney cancer. The CDR3 nucleotides read TGTGCCAGCAGATGGGACAGAGGGAATTCACCCCTCCACTTT. The encoded protein is CASRWDRGNSPLHF. Supplemented by reference TRBV5-4 and TRBJ1-6, the full variable domain reads ETGVTQSPTHLIKTRGQQVTLRCSSQSGHNTVSWYQQALGQGPQFIFQYYREEENGRGNFPPRFSGLQFPNYSSELNVNALELDDSALYLCASRWDRGNSPLHFGNGTRLTVT.